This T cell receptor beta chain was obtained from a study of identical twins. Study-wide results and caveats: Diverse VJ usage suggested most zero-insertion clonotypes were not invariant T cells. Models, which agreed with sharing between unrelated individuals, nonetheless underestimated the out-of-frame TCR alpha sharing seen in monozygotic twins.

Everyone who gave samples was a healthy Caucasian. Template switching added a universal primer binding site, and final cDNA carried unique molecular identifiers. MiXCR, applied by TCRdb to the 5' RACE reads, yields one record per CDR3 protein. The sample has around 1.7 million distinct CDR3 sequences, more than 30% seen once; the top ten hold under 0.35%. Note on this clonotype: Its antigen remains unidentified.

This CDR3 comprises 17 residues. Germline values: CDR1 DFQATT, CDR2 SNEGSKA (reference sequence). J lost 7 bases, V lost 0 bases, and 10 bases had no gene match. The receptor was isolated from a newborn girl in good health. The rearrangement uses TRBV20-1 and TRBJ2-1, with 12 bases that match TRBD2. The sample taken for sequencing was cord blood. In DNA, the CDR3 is TGCAGTGCTAGAGATTTATCCCTAGCGGGGGGGGGAAATGAGCAGTTCTTC. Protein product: CSARDLSLAGGGNEQFF.